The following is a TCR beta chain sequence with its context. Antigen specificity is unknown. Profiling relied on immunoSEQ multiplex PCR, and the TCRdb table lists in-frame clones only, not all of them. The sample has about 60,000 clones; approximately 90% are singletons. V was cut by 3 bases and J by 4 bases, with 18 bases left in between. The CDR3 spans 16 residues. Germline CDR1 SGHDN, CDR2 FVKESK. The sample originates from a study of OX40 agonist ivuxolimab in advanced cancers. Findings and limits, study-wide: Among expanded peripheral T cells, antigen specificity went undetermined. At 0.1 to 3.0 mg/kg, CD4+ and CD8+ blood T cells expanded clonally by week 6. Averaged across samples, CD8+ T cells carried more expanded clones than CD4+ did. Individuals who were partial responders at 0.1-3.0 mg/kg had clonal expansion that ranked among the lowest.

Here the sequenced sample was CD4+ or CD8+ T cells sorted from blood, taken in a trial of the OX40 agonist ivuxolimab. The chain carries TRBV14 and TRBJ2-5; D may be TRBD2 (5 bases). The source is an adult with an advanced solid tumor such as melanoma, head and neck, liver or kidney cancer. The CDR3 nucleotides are TGTGCCAGCAGCCATTATATAGGAACCGAGGGAGAGACCCAGTACTTC. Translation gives CASSHYIGTEGETQYF.